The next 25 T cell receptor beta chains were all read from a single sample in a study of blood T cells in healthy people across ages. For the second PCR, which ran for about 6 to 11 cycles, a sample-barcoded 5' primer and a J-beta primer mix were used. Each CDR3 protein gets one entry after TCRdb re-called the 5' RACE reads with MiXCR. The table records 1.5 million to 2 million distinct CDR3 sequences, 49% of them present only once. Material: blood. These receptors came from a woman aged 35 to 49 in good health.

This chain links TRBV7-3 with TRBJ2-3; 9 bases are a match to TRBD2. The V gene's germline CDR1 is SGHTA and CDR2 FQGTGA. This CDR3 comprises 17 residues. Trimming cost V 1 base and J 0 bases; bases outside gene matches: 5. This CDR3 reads CASSLMGSGGSTDTQYF. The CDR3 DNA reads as TGTGCCAGCAGCTTAATGGGGAGCGGGGGGAGCACAGATACGCAGTATTTT.

CDR3 nucleotide sequence: TGCAGTGCTCCCGGGACTCATACCGGGGAGCTGTTTTTT. It is translated as CSAPGTHTGELFF. The V and J genes are TRBV20-1 and TRBJ2-2; tentatively, D is TRBD2 (6 bases). The CDR3 runs 13 residues. Trimming cost V 5 bases and J 5 bases, with 12 bases left between them. CDR1 DFQATT and CDR2 SNEGSKA come from the germline V gene (reference sequence).

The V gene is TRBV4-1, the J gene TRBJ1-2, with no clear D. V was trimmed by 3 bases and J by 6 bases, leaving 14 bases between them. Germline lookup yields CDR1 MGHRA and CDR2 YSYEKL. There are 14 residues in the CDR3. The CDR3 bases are TGCGCCAGCAGCCATAGGGTTCTGTTAGATGGCTACACCTTC. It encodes CASSHRVLLDGYTF.

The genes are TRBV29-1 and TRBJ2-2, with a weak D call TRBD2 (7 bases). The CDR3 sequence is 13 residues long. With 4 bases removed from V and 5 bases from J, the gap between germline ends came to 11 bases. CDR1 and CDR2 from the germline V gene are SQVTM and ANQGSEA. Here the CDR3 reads CSVGGGGTGELFF. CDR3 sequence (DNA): TGCAGCGTTGGAGGGGGAGGGACCGGGGAGCTGTTTTTT.

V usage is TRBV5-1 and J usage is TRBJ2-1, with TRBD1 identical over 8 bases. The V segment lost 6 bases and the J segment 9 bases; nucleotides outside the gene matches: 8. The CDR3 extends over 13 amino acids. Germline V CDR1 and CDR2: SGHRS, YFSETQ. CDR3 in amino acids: CASKRQGTSEQFF. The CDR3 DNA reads TGCGCCAGCAAGAGACAGGGGACGAGTGAGCAGTTCTTC.

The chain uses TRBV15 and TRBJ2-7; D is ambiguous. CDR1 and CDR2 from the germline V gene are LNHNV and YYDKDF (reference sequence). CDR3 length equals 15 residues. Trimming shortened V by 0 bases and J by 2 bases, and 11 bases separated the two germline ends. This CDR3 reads CATSRDPAVTYEQYF. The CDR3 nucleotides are TGTGCCACCAGCAGAGATCCCGCGGTCACCTACGAGCAGTACTTC.

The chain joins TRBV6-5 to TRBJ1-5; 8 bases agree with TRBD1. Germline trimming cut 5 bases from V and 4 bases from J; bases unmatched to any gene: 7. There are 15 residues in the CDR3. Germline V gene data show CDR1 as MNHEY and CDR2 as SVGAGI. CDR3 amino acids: CASSNRQGSNQPQHF. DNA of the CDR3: TGTGCCAGCAGTAATCGACAGGGGTCGAATCAGCCCCAGCATTTT.

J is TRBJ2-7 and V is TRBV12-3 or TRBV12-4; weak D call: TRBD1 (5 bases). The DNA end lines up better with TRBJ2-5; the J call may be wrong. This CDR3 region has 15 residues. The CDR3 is CASSQTARQRETQYF. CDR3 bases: TGTGCCAGCAGTCAGACCGCGAGACAGAGGGAGACCCAGTACTTC.

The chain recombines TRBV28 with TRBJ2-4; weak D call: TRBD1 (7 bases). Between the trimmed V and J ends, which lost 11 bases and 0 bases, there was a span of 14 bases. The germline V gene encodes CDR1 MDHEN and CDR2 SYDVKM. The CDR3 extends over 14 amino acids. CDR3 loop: CAVQGDLAKNIQYF. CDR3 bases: TGTGCCGTCCAGGGGGACTTAGCCAAAAACATTCAGTACTTC.

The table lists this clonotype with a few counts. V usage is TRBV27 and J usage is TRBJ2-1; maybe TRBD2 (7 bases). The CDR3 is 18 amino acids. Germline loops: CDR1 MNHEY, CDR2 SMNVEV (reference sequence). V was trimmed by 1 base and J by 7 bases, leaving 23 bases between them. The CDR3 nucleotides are TGTGCCAGCAGTTTATTCCGTGGGGGGGCTAATTTAGGGAATGAGCAGTTCTTC. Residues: CASSLFRGGANLGNEQFF.

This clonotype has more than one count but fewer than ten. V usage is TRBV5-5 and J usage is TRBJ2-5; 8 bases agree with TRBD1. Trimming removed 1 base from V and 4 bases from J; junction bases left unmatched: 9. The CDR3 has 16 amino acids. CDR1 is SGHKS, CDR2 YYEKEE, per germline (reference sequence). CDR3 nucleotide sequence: TGTGCCAGCAGCTTGACTACAGGGGGGTCGGCAGAGACCCAGTACTTC. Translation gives CASSLTTGGSAETQYF.

The CDR3 region is CATSSRDAMYGYTF. The CDR3, as DNA: TGTGCCACTTCATCCCGGGACGCAATGTATGGCTACACCTTC. The chain recombines TRBV3-1 with TRBJ1-2; TRBD1 might be the D (5 bases). The CDR3 length is 14 residues. Germline V gene data show CDR1 as LGHDT and CDR2 as YNNKEL (reference sequence). V dropped 10 bases and J dropped 5 bases, with 20 bases sitting between them.

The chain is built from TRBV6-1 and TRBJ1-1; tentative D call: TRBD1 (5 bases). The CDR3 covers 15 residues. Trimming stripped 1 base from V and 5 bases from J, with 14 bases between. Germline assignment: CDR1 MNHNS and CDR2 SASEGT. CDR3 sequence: CASSEGRGWATEAFF. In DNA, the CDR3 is TGTGCCAGCAGTGAAGGAAGGGGATGGGCGACTGAAGCTTTCTTT.

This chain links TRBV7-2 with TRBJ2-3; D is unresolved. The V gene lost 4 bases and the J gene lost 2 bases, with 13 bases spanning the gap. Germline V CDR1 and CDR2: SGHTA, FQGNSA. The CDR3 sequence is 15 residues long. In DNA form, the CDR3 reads TGTGCCAGCAGCTCTGACGGGTATTTCACAGATACGCAGTATTTT. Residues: CASSSDGYFTDTQYF.

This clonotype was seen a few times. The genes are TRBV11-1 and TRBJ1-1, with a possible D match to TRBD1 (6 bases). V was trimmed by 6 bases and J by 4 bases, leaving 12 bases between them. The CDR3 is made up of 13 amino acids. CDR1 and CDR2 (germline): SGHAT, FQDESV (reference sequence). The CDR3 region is CASRETGRTEAFF. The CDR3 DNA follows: TGTGCCAGCAGGGAGACAGGCCGCACTGAAGCTTTCTTT.

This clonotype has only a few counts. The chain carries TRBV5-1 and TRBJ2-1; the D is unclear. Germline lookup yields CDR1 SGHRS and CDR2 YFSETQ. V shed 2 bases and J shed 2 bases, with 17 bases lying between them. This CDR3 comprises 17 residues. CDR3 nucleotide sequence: TGCGCCAGCAGCTTCAAACTCGATAGTCTCACCTACAATGAGCAGTTCTTC. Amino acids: CASSFKLDSLTYNEQFF.

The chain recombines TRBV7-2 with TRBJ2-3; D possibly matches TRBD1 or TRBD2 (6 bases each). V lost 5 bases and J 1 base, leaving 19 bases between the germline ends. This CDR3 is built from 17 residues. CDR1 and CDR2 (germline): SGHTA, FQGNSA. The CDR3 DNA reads TGTGCCAGCAGCCCGGAGGGTGGGGGCTGGGGCACAGATACGCAGTATTTT. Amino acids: CASSPEGGGWGTDTQYF.

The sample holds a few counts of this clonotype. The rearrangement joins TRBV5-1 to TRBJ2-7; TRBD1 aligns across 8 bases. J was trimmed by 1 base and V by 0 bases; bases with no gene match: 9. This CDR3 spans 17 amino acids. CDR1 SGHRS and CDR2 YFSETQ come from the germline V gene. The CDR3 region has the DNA TGCGCCAGCAGCTTGGCCCTAGGACAGGGCGGGTCCTACGAGCAGTACTTC. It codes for CASSLALGQGGSYEQYF.

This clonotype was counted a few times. CDR3 DNA sequence: TGTGCCAGCAGCGCCCGGGTGGGTTTAGTTGGCTACACCTTC. It translates to CASSARVGLVGYTF. V and J are TRBV7-2 and TRBJ1-2; D unclear. V was cut by 5 bases and J by 7 bases, with 17 bases left in between. Germline CDR1 SGHTA, CDR2 FQGNSA. The CDR3 contains 14 residues. The complete variable domain, with remaining parts taken from reference TRBV7-2 and TRBJ1-2, reads GAGVSQSPSNKVTEKGKDVELRCDPISGHTALYWYRQSLGQGLEFLIYFQGNSAPDKSGLPSDRFSAERTGGSVSTLTIQRTQQEDSAVYLCASSARVGLVGYTFGSGTRLTVV.

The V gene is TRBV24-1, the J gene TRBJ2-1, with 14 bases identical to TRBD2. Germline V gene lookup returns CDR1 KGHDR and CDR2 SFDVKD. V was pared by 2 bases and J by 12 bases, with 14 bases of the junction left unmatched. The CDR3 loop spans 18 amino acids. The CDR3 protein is CATSDSAAGTSGGLVQFF. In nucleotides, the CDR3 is TGTGCCACCAGTGATTCTGCCGCCGGGACTAGCGGGGGTTTAGTGCAGTTCTTC.

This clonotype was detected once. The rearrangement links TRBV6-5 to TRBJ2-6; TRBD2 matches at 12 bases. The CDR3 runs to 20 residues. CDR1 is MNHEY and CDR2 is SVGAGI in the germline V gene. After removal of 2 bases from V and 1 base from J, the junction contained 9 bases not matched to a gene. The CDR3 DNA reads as TGTGCCAGCAGTTACGCCTTGGGGACTAGCGGGCCTTCTGGGGCCAACGTCCTGACTTTC. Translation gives CASSYALGTSGPSGANVLTF.

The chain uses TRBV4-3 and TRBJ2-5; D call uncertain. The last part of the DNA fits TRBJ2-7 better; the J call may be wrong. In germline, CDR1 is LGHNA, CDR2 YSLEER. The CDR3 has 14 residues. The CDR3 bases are TGCGCCAGCAGCCGTCAGACAAATTTCTACGAGCAGTACTTC. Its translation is CASSRQTNFYEQYF.

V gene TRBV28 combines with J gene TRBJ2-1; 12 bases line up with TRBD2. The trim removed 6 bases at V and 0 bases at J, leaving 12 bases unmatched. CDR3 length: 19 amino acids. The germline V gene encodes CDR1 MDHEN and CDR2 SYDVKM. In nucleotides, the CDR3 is TGTGCCAGCAGCCCCAGACTAGCGGGGGAGAGGAGCTCCTACAATGAGCAGTTCTTC. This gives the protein CASSPRLAGERSSYNEQFF. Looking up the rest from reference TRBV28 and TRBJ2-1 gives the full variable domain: DVKVTQSSRYLVKRTGEKVFLECVQDMDHENMFWYRQDPGLGLRLIYFSYDVKMKEKGDIPEGYSVSREKKERFSLILESASTNQTSMYLCASSPRLAGERSSYNEQFFGPGTRLTVL.

CDR3 in amino acids: CASSQPAGETQYF. CDR3 nucleotides: TGTGCCAGCAGCCAACCCGCGGGGGAGACCCAGTACTTC. The chain carries TRBV3-1 and TRBJ2-5; maybe TRBD2 (6 bases). V lost 2 bases and J 5 bases, leaving 9 bases between the germline ends. The CDR3 covers 13 residues. Germline V gene data show CDR1 as LGHDT and CDR2 as YNNKEL (reference sequence).

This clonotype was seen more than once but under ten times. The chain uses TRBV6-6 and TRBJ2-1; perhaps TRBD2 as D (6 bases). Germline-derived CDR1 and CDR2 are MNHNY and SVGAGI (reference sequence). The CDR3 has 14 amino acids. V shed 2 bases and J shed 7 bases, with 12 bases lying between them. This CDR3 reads CASSYGGFGNEQFF. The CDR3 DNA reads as TGTGCCAGCAGTTACGGGGGGTTTGGTAATGAGCAGTTCTTC.